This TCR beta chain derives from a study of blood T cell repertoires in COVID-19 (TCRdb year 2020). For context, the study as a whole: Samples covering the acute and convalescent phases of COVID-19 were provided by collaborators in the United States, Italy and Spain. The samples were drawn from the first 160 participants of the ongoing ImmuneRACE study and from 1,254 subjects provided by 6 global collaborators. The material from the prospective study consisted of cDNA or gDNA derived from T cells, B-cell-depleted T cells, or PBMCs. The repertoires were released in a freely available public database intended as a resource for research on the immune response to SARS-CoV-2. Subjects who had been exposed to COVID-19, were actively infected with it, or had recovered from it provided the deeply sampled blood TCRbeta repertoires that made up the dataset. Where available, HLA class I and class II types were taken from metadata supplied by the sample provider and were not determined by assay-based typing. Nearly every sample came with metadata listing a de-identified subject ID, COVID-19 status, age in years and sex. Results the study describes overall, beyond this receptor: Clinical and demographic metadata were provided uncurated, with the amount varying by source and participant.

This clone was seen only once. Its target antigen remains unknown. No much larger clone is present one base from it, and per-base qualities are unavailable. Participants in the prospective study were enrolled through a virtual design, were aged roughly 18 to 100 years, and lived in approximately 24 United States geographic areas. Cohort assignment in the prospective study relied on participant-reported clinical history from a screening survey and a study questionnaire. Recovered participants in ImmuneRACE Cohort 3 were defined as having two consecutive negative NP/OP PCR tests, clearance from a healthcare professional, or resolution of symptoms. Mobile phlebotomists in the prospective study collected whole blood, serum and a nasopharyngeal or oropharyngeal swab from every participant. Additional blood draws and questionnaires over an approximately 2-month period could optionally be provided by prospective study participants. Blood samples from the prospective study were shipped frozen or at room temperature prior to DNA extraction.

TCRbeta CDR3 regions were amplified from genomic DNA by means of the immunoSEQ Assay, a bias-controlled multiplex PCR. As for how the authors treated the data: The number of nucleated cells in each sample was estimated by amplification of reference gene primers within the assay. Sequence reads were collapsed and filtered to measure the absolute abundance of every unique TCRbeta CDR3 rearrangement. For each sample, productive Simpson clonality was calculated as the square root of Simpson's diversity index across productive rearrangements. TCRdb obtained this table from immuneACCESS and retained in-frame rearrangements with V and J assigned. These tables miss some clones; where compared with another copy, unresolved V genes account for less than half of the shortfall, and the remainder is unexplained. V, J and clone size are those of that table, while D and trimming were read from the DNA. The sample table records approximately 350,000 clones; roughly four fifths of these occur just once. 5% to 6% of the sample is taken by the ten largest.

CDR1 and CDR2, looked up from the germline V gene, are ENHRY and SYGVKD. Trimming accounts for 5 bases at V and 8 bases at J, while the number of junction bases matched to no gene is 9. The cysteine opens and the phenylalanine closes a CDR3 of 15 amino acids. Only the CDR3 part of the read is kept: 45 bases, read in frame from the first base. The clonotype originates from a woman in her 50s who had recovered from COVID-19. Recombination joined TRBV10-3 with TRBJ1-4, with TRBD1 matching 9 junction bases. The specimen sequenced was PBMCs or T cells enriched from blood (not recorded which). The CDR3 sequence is CAISQSGTGTEKLFF. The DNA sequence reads TGTGCCATCAGTCAATCCGGGACAGGGACGGAAAAACTGTTTTTT.